Listed below are T cell receptor beta chains from one sample, sequenced in a study of T cells in Graves' hyperthyroidism and ophthalmopathy. A single record per CDR3 protein comes from TCRdb applying MiXCR to the multiplex PCR reads. The data hold approximately 870,000 distinct CDR3 sequences, with around 39% observed a single time. Sequencing used blood. These receptors were collected from a man aged 18 to 30 with Graves' hyperthyroidism. CDR3s include the opening cysteine and the closing phenylalanine or tryptophan. D genes are given only for firm matches. Size is stated for part of the rows, as once, few or many counts, or as a class when the clone is expanded.

TRBD2	many	TRBJ2-5	TRBV7-9	CASSWEGSQETQYF	TGTGCCAGCAGCTGGGAGGGCAGCCAAGAGACCCAGTACTTC
TRBD2	few	TRBJ2-7	TRBV20-1	CSLAESSYEQYF	TGCAGTCTAGCGGAGAGCTCCTACGAGCAGTACTTC
TRBD1	NA	TRBJ2-7	TRBV5-1	CASSGARQGLEQYF	TGCGCCAGCAGCGGAGCGAGACAGGGCCTCGAGCAGTACTTC
NA	many	TRBJ2-7	TRBV29-1	CSVYTGYEQYF	TGCAGCGTCTACACAGGGTATGAGCAGTACTTC
NA	few	TRBJ1-1	TRBV2	CASSVSGYNTEAFF	TGTGCCAGCAGTGTGTCAGGGTATAACACTGAAGCTTTCTTT
NA	many	TRBJ1-1	TRBV29-1	CSVEGVKGAFF	TGCAGCGTTGAGGGTGTGAAGGGAGCTTTCTTT
TRBD1	NA	TRBJ1-1	TRBV5-1	CASSFPDRGMNTEAFF	TGCGCCAGCAGCTTTCCTGACAGGGGCATGAACACTGAAGCTTTCTTT
NA	few	TRBJ1-1	TRBV5-1	CASSPSSGDGTEAFF	TGCGCCAGCAGCCCCTCTTCCGGGGACGGCACTGAAGCTTTCTTT
NA	few	TRBJ2-7	TRBV12-3/TRBV12-4	CASSSYTGDEQYF	TGTGCCAGCAGTTCCTATACCGGGGACGAGCAGTACTTC
NA	NA	TRBJ2-2	TRBV10-3	CASRDAPTGELFF	TGTGCCTCCCGGGACGCCCCCACCGGGGAGCTGTTTTTT
NA	many	TRBJ1-1	TRBV24-1	CATSDLGGAEAFF	TGTGCCACCAGTGATTTGGGGGGCGCTGAAGCTTTCTTT
NA	NA	TRBJ1-5	TRBV6-5	CASSYEQGNQPQHF	TGTGCCAGCAGTTACGAACAGGGCAATCAGCCCCAGCATTTT
TRBD1	NA	TRBJ1-2	TRBV12-3/TRBV12-4	CASSGQESYGYTF	TGTGCCAGCAGTGGACAGGAGAGCTATGGCTACACCTTC
TRBD1	NA	TRBJ2-2	TRBV19	CASKGPTGGIGELFF	TGTGCCAGTAAAGGACCGACAGGGGGGATCGGGGAGCTGTTTTTT
NA	many	TRBJ2-5	TRBV10-3	CAISAGQNQETQYF	TGTGCCATCAGTGCAGGGCAGAATCAAGAGACCCAGTACTTC
TRBD2	few	TRBJ2-7	TRBV29-1	CSVELTSGSYEQYF	TGCAGCGTTGAATTGACTAGCGGGAGTTACGAGCAGTACTTC
NA	NA	TRBJ1-3	TRBV19	CASREWSGNTIYF	TGTGCCAGCCGGGAATGGTCTGGAAACACCATATATTTT
TRBD1	NA	TRBJ2-7	TRBV2	CASNTGTGIYEQYF	TGTGCCAGCAATACCGGGACAGGAATCTACGAGCAGTACTTC
TRBD2	NA	TRBJ2-5	TRBV19	CASKTGGAETQYF	TGTGCCAGTAAAACGGGGGGAGCAGAGACCCAGTACTTC
NA	NA	TRBJ2-7	TRBV5-4	CASSFPRGDNEQYF	TGTGCCAGCAGCTTTCCTCGGGGGGACAACGAGCAGTACTTC
TRBD1	NA	TRBJ1-6	TRBV7-9	CASSLGQGGASSPLHF	TGTGCCAGCAGCTTAGGACAGGGTGGGGCCTCCTCACCCCTCCACTTT
NA	many	TRBJ2-7	TRBV7-2	CASSFREEDEQYF	TGTGCCAGCAGCTTTAGGGAGGAGGACGAGCAGTACTTC
NA	many	TRBJ2-2	TRBV25-1	CASSRQTGELFF	TGTGCCAGCAGTCGCCAGACCGGGGAGCTGTTTTTT
NA	NA	TRBJ1-5	TRBV29-1	CSVAGTRRETQHF	TGCAGCGTTGCCGGGACTAGAAGGGAGACCCAGCATTTT
NA	NA	TRBJ2-7	TRBV12-3/TRBV12-4	CASSFFPSYEQYF	TGTGCCAGCAGTTTTTTCCCGTCCTACGAGCAGTACTTC
NA	many	TRBJ2-6	TRBV7-2	CASSLDRPGANVLTF	TGTGCCAGCAGCTTAGACAGGCCCGGGGCCAACGTCCTGACTTTC
NA	NA	TRBJ2-7	TRBV6-5	CASSLLSTYEQYF	TGTGCCAGCAGTTTACTCTCAACCTACGAGCAGTACTTC
TRBD1	NA	TRBJ2-7	TRBV25-1	CASSERQGAYEQYF	TGTGCCAGCAGTGAGAGACAGGGAGCCTACGAGCAGTACTTC
NA	NA	TRBJ1-2	TRBV6-6	CASSPIRAYNREGGYTF	TGTGCCAGCAGTCCGATACGGGCTTACAACAGGGAAGGCGGCTACACCTTC
TRBD1	NA	TRBJ1-3	TRBV10-3	CAIRGQGGNTIYF	TGTGCCATCAGGGGACAGGGAGGAAACACCATATATTTT
NA	many	TRBJ1-1	TRBV20-1	CSADGSRGMNTEAFF	TGCAGTGCCGACGGATCCCGGGGGATGAACACTGAAGCTTTCTTT
NA	NA	TRBJ1-5	TRBV10-3	CASSPGVGEPQHF	TGTGCCAGCAGCCCGGGGGTAGGGGAGCCCCAGCATTTT
NA	NA	TRBJ2-3	TRBV7-3	CASSLTTGDTQYF	TGTGCCAGCAGCTTGACCACAGGGGATACGCAGTATTTT
TRBD1	few	TRBJ1-1	TRBV30	CAWTDRGNTEAFF	TGTGCCTGGACAGACAGGGGGAACACTGAAGCTTTCTTT
NA	once	TRBJ1-5	TRBV20-1	CSARVGNSNQLQHF	TGCAGTGCTAGAGTAGGGAATAGCAATCAGCTCCAGCATTTT
TRBD2	NA	TRBJ2-7	TRBV20-1	CSALGLAGSYEQYF	TGCAGTGCTCTAGGACTAGCGGGATCTTACGAGCAGTACTTC
NA	NA	TRBJ2-5	TRBV29-1	CSVVLAGRGQQQETQYF	TGCAGCGTTGTCTTGGCAGGGAGGGGGCAGCAACAAGAGACCCAGTACTTC
TRBD1	few	TRBJ1-1	TRBV2	CASTGQEGPLEAFF	TGTGCCAGCACTGGACAGGAGGGTCCTCTTGAAGCTTTCTTT
NA	NA	TRBJ2-7	TRBV10-3	CAISPPGLSRYEQYF	TGTGCCATCAGCCCACCTGGACTTAGCCGATACGAGCAGTACTTC
NA	NA	TRBJ1-1	TRBV7-4	CASSPFERGSGTEAFF	TGCGCCAGCAGCCCCTTCGAGAGGGGATCGGGAACTGAAGCTTTCTTT
NA	many	TRBJ2-6	TRBV5-1	CASSLVVSGANVLTF	TGCGCCAGCAGCTTGGTGGTTTCTGGGGCCAACGTCCTGACTTTC
NA	NA	TRBJ1-5	TRBV24-1	CATSAPQGAPNQPQHF	TGTGCCACCAGTGCCCCACAGGGAGCGCCAAATCAGCCCCAGCATTTT
NA	NA	TRBJ1-3	TRBV9	CASSVGQTSGNTIYF	TGTGCCAGCAGCGTAGGGCAGACCTCTGGAAACACCATATATTTT